This T cell receptor (beta chain) was sequenced during a study of T-cell reconstitution after alpha-beta-depleted transplantation in children. Study-level results: Expanded graft clones numbering several hundred reportedly gave rise to alpha-beta T cells about two months after transplant. One year after transplant, T-cell counts and diversity came mostly from newly produced T cells.

This CDR3 spans 12 amino acids. V was cut by 6 bases and J by 7 bases, with 13 bases left in between. Germline lookup yields CDR1 LNHDA and CDR2 SQIVND (reference sequence). About this clonotype itself: Its antigen is unidentified.

Unique molecular identifiers were used in preparing the TCRbeta library. TCRdb called the PCR reads again in MiXCR, with one record for every CDR3 protein. The sample records about 980,000 distinct CDR3 sequences, 25% to 30% being singletons. This sequence joins TRBV19 and TRBJ2-7, with D unclear. The sample in question was PBMCs, mostly from graft donor cells, obtained 360 days after TCRalphabeta/CD19-depleted stem cell transplant. This TCR was recovered from a boy younger than two who had a stem cell transplant for SCID, so the T cells may come from the graft donor. The CDR3 reads CASSMTRREQYF. As DNA, the CDR3 is TGTGCCAGTAGCATGACGAGGCGGGAGCAGTACTTC.